These 27 T cell receptor beta chains came from one sample sequenced in a study of human T cells and chemical hapten exposure. Time point denoted: pre-sensitization, week 0. The treatment was: therapeutic diphenylcyclopropenone sensitization with weekly scalp DPC. Each CDR3 protein is one row after TCRdb ran MiXCR on the RACE reads. Of some 400,000 distinct CDR3 sequences in the sample, 5% to 6.5% were seen once. Sequences were derived from whole blood, sampled in connection with sensitization to the hapten diphenylcyclopropenone (DPC). The receptors shown here come from a woman aged 45-59 years with alopecia areata. Some clones in this sample may be carry-over from other donors' samples.

The chain links TRBV5-1 to TRBJ1-2, with 8 bases fitting TRBD1. Germline lookup yields CDR1 SGHRS and CDR2 YFSETQ. The CDR3 spans 14 residues. V shed 3 bases and J 3 bases; nucleotides not matched to a gene: 4. This CDR3 is CASSSMDRDYGYTF. The DNA of the CDR3 is TGCGCCAGCAGCTCGATGGACAGGGACTATGGCTACACCTTC.

In its sample, this clonotype was seen many times. This sequence joins TRBV5-6 and TRBJ1-5; D remains ambiguous. CDR3 length equals 15 residues. Germline CDR1 reads SGHDT; CDR2 reads YYEEEE. V lost 1 base and J 3 bases, leaving 11 bases between the germline ends. Written as DNA, the CDR3 is TGTGCCAGCAGCTTGTCAGGTTTTCCCAATCAGCCCCAGCATTTT. It is translated as CASSLSGFPNQPQHF.

This clonotype has a handful of counts. The gene calls are TRBV29-1 and TRBJ1-1; tentatively, D is TRBD1 (6 bases). Germline values: CDR1 SQVTM, CDR2 ANQGSEA. V lost 6 bases and J 2 bases, leaving 13 bases between the germline ends. CDR3 length: 13 residues. In DNA, the CDR3 is TGCAGCGTGGCTGGACAGTTCAACACTGAAGCTTTCTTT. This codes for CSVAGQFNTEAFF.

The chain recombines TRBV29-1 with TRBJ1-2, with a weak D call TRBD1 (5 bases). The CDR3 is made up of 11 amino acids. Trimming removed 2 bases from V and 4 bases from J, with 5 bases in between. Germline CDR1 reads SQVTM; CDR2 reads ANQGSEA. The CDR3 nucleotides are TGCAGCGTTGAACAGGGCTATGGCTACACCTTC. Its protein product is CSVEQGYGYTF.

This clonotype occurred many times. The chain couples TRBV12-3 or TRBV12-4 to TRBJ1-5; a weak D match, TRBD1 (5 bases). V was cut by 4 bases and J by 9 bases, with 7 bases left in between. The CDR3 loop spans 11 amino acids. This chain's CDR3 is CASSSGGPQHF. The DNA of the CDR3 is TGTGCCAGCAGTTCCGGGGGGCCCCAGCATTTT.

The J gene is TRBJ2-1, the V gene TRBV19; D is perhaps TRBD1 (5 bases). This CDR3 has 16 amino acids. The V end was cut by 4 bases, the J end by 0 bases, with 13 bases between. From germline, CDR1 is LNHDA and CDR2 SQIVND (reference sequence). CDR3 DNA: TGTGCCAGTAGTAGGAAGGGGCCCCACTCCTACAATGAGCAGTTCTTC. Encoded protein: CASSRKGPHSYNEQFF.

This chain links TRBV29-1 with TRBJ1-5, with TRBD1 as a possible D gene (6 bases). Trimming removed 6 bases at V and 6 bases at J, with 15 bases between. The CDR3 runs to 13 residues. Germline V gene sequence: CDR1 SQVTM, CDR2 ANQGSEA. CDR3 coding DNA: TGCAGCGTGGGCGAGACAGGAGGTCAGCCCCAGCATTTT. Its translation is CSVGETGGQPQHF.

This clonotype was detected a few times. The chain links TRBV7-2 to TRBJ2-1; D gene unclear. V lost 1 base to trimming and J lost 1 base, with 8 bases between them. The CDR3 is 15 residues long. CDR1 and CDR2 (germline): SGHTA, FQGNSA. CDR3 protein: CASSLDSRSYNEQFF. The CDR3 DNA follows: TGTGCCAGCAGCTTAGATAGCAGGTCCTACAATGAGCAGTTCTTC.

This clonotype has only a few counts. The chain uses TRBV6-6 and TRBJ2-3; D is ambiguous. From germline, CDR1 is MNHNY and CDR2 SVGAGI (reference sequence). V was pared by 4 bases and J by 0 bases, with 8 bases between. The length of the CDR3 is 14 residues. The CDR3, as DNA: TGTGCCAGCAGTTGGGTTGCGAGCACAGATACGCAGTATTTT. As protein: CASSWVASTDTQYF.

A few counts support this clonotype. The genes are TRBV5-4 and TRBJ2-7; possible D gene TRBD2, 6 bases. V lost 7 bases and J lost 0, with 14 bases in between. Germline V gives CDR1 SGHNT, CDR2 YYREEE (reference sequence). This CDR3 comprises 14 residues. The CDR3 here is CASWKAGSSYEQYF. The CDR3 nucleotides are TGTGCCAGCTGGAAGGCGGGGAGCTCCTACGAGCAGTACTTC. The complete variable domain, with remaining parts taken from reference TRBV5-4 and TRBJ2-7, reads ETGVTQSPTHLIKTRGQQVTLRCSSQSGHNTVSWYQQALGQGPQFIFQYYREEENGRGNFPPRFSGLQFPNYSSELNVNALELDDSALYLCASWKAGSSYEQYFGPGTRLTVT.

This clonotype was observed many times. In DNA form, the CDR3 reads TGCAGTGCTAAAATATGGACTAGCGGGAGGGCAGATACGCAGTATTTT. It encodes CSAKIWTSGRADTQYF. The chain employs TRBV20-1 and TRBJ2-3; 15 bases are shared with TRBD2. V shed 4 bases, J shed 4 bases, and the junction held 6 bases outside the gene matches. This CDR3 is built from 16 residues. CDR1 is DFQATT and CDR2 is SNEGSKA in the germline V gene (reference sequence).

This clonotype has only a few counts. V usage is TRBV12-3 or TRBV12-4 and J usage is TRBJ2-3; no reliable D call. This CDR3 is built from 14 residues. The V and J ends lost 2 bases and 2 bases respectively, with 8 bases between them. The CDR3 loop reads CASSLWAATDTQYF. The CDR3 region has the DNA TGTGCCAGCAGTTTATGGGCGGCCACAGATACGCAGTATTTT.

This clonotype was observed many times. V gene TRBV5-6 combines with J gene TRBJ2-7; 8 positions match TRBD1. The CDR3 has 13 residues. Germline CDR1 and CDR2: SGHDT and YYEEEE. V lost 4 bases, J lost 4 bases, and 4 bases stayed unmatched. For the CDR3, the DNA is TGTGCCAGCAGCCGGGACAGGCCATACGAGCAGTACTTC. It codes for CASSRDRPYEQYF.

This clonotype was seen only a few times. CDR3 sequence reads: CATRQGANEKLFF. CDR3 sequence (DNA): TGTGCCACCAGACAGGGGGCTAATGAAAAACTGTTTTTT. The genes are TRBV19 and TRBJ1-4, with TRBD1 identical over 9 bases. Germline trimming cut 10 bases from V and 3 bases from J; bases unmatched to any gene: 3. The CDR3 sequence is 13 residues long. Germline CDR1 and CDR2: LNHDA and SQIVND (reference sequence).

The CDR3 protein is CASSVELAGVPDTQYF. CDR3 coding DNA: TGTGCCAGCAGCGTAGAACTAGCGGGGGTACCAGATACGCAGTATTTT. The chain joins TRBV9 to TRBJ2-3; TRBD2 agrees at 11 bases. Per the germline V gene, CDR1 is SGDLS and CDR2 is YYNGEE. This CDR3 comprises 16 residues. With 0 bases clipped from V and 4 bases from J, the junction kept 4 bases outside the gene matches.

This clonotype was observed a few times. The genes are TRBV13 and TRBJ2-7; D unclear. This CDR3 region has 15 residues. Germline V CDR1 and CDR2: PRHDT, FYEKMQ (reference sequence). Trimming stripped 0 bases from V and 5 bases from J, with 14 bases between. In DNA form, the CDR3 reads TGTGCCAGCAGCTTAGGACCGCCCGCGAGACACGAGCAGTACTTC. This sequence encodes CASSLGPPARHEQYF.

This clonotype was seen many times. The chain links TRBV4-3 to TRBJ2-6; 8 nucleotides align to TRBD1. This CDR3 is 16 amino acids long. The V gene end was trimmed by 2 bases and the J gene end by 2 bases; junction bases not matched to a gene: 2. Germline-derived CDR1 and CDR2 are LGHNA and YSLEER. The CDR3 sequence is CASSQSGGTGANVLTF. CDR3 DNA sequence: TGCGCCAGCAGCCAATCAGGGGGCACTGGGGCCAACGTCCTGACTTTC.

This chain links TRBV6-5 with TRBJ2-5; 7 nucleotides agree with TRBD2. CDR1 and CDR2 from the germline V gene are MNHEY and SVGAGI. The CDR3 length is 13 residues. After removal of 6 bases from V and 2 bases from J, the junction contained 3 bases not matched to a gene. CDR3 bases: TGTGCCAGCAGCTGGGGACTACAAGAGACCCAGTACTTC. Translating gives CASSWGLQETQYF.

This clonotype was seen a few times. This chain joins TRBV30 and TRBJ2-1, with 11 bases matching TRBD2. The CDR3 is 16 amino acids. Trimming took 1 base from V and 6 from J; bases not matched to a gene: 8. CDR1 and CDR2 from the germline V gene are GTSNPN and SVGIG (reference sequence). The CDR3 DNA sequence: TGTGCCTGGAGTGCCCCCGGACTAGCGGGCCGCAATGAGCAGTTCTTC. Amino acid sequence: CAWSAPGLAGRNEQFF. Drawing the rest from reference TRBV30 and TRBJ2-1, the complete variable domain is SQTIHQWPATLVQPVGSPLSLECTVEGTSNPNLYWYRQAAGRGLQLLFYSVGIGQISSEVPQNLSASRPQDRQFILSSKKLLLSDSGFYLCAWSAPGLAGRNEQFFGPGTRLTVL.

This clonotype has ten or more counts. The gene calls are TRBV7-2 and TRBJ2-3, with 9 positions matching TRBD1. The CDR3 runs to 14 residues. The V and J ends lost 5 bases and 4 bases, in that order; junction bases with no gene match: 4. Germline V gene sequence: CDR1 SGHTA, CDR2 FQGNSA. The CDR3: CASSRTGAADTQYF. CDR3 in DNA: TGTGCCAGCAGCCGGACAGGGGCCGCAGATACGCAGTATTTT.

The chain recombines TRBV6-1 with TRBJ2-7; 7 bases are shared with TRBD2. Germline-derived CDR1 and CDR2 are MNHNS and SASEGT. The CDR3 spans 16 residues. The J segment lost 3 bases and the V segment lost 6 bases, leaving 14 bases of the junction unmatched. In DNA form, the CDR3 reads TGTGCCAGCAGGGGTGGCGGGGGTACTCCCGACTACGAGCAGTACTTC. It specifies CASRGGGGTPDYEQYF.

Comment on this clonotype: A single base separates this from a much larger clone, so it may be a read error. The chain joins TRBV29-1 to TRBJ2-2, with D possibly TRBD2 on 5 matching bases. There are 12 residues in the CDR3. CDR1 and CDR2 (germline): SQVTM, ANQGSEA. The DNA for the CDR3 is TGCAGCGTTGATAAAGGCGCCGGGGTGCTGTTTTTT. It encodes CSVDKGAGVLFF.

The sample holds many counts of this clonotype. J is TRBJ1-1 and V is TRBV7-3; 10 bases are shared with TRBD1. V was pared by 2 bases and J by 6 bases, with 3 bases of the junction left unmatched. Germline V gene sequence: CDR1 SGHTA, CDR2 FQGTGA. The CDR3 length is 14 residues. The DNA of the CDR3 is TGTGCCAGCAGCTTATCCGGACAGGGGGCTGAAGCTTTCTTT. It encodes CASSLSGQGAEAFF.

The sample holds many counts of this clonotype. The chain carries TRBV10-3 and TRBJ2-3; 7 bases fit TRBD2. The CDR3 contains 14 residues. The V gene end was trimmed by 11 bases and the J gene end by 4 bases; junction bases not matched to a gene: 12. The V gene's germline CDR1 is ENHRY and CDR2 SYGVKD. The CDR3 sequence: CASRVAGEADTQYF. The CDR3, as DNA: TGTGCCTCCCGGGTGGCGGGAGAGGCAGATACGCAGTATTTT.

This clonotype was observed at least ten times. V usage is TRBV6-2 or TRBV6-3 and J usage is TRBJ2-2; D tentatively reads TRBD1 or TRBD2 (5 bases each). Per the germline V gene, CDR1 is MNHEY and CDR2 is SVGEGT. The CDR3 extends over 15 amino acids. The V end lost 5 bases, the J end lost 1 base, and 11 bases lay between the germline ends. This CDR3 is CASSTGTLNTGELFF. The DNA for the CDR3 is TGTGCCAGCAGTACCGGGACCCTGAACACCGGGGAGCTGTTTTTT.

This clonotype showed up many times. The rearrangement links TRBV20-1 to TRBJ2-4; 10 bases line up with TRBD1. Germline CDR1 reads DFQATT; CDR2 reads SNEGSKA (reference sequence). The CDR3 covers 14 residues. The J segment lost 7 bases and the V segment lost 6 bases, leaving 9 bases of the junction unmatched. CDR3 region: CSAYHRDRGNIQYF. CDR3 in DNA: TGCAGTGCCTACCACCGGGACAGGGGTAACATTCAGTACTTC.

This clonotype occurred a few times. The chain combines TRBV6-1 with TRBJ1-3; tentative D call: TRBD1 (5 bases). There are 17 residues in the CDR3. V was pared by 6 bases and J by 0 bases, with 18 bases between. Germline CDR1 and CDR2: MNHNS and SASEGT. CDR3 coding DNA: TGTGCCAGCAGAACGGGGCAGAATTTCATCTCTGGAAACACCATATATTTT. Translated, it gives CASRTGQNFISGNTIYF.